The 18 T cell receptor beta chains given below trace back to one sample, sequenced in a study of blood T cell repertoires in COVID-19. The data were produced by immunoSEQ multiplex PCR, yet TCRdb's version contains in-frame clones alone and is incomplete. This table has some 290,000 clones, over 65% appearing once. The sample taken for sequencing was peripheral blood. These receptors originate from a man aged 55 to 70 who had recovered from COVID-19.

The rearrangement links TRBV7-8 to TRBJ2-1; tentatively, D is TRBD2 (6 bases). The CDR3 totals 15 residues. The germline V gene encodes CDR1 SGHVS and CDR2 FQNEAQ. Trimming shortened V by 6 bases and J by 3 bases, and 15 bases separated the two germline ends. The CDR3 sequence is CASSATGTDYNEQFF. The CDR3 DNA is TGTGCCAGCAGTGCTACCGGGACTGACTACAATGAGCAGTTCTTC.

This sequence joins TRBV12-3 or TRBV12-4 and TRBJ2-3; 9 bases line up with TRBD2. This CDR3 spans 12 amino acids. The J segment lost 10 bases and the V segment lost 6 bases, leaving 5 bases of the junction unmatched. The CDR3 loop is CASSLLAGAQYF. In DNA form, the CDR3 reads TGTGCCAGCAGCCTACTAGCGGGTGCGCAGTATTTT.

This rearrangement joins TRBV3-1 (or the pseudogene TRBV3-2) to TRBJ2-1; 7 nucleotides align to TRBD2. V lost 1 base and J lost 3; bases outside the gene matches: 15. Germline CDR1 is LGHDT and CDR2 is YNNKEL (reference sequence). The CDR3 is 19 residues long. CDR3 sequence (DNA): TGTGCCAGCAGCCAAGGCGGCCTAGCGGCTCAGTATTTCTACAATGAGCAGTTCTTC. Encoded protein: CASSQGGLAAQYFYNEQFF.

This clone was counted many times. The CDR3 loop is CASSLTGSGNQPQHF. In DNA, the CDR3 is TGTGCCAGCAGCTTGACAGGGAGTGGCAATCAGCCCCAGCATTTT. The chain has TRBV5-6 and TRBJ1-5; TRBD1 is a possible D gene (6 bases). Looked up from germline, CDR1 is SGHDT and CDR2 is YYEEEE. Trimming cost V 1 base and J 2 bases, with 10 bases left between them. CDR3 size: 15 residues.

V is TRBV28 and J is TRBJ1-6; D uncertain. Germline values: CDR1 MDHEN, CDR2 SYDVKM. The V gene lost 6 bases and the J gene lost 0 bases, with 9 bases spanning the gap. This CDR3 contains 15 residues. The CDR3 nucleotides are TGTGCCAGCAGCGAAGGGAGCTCCTATAATTCACCCCTCCACTTT. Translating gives CASSEGSSYNSPLHF.

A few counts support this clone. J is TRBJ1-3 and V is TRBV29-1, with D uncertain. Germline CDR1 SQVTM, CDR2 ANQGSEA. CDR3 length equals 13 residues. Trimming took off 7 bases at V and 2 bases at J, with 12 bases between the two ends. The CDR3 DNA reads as TGCAGCGCGGCCGGTGGGCCTGGAAACACCATATATTTT. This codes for CSAAGGPGNTIYF.

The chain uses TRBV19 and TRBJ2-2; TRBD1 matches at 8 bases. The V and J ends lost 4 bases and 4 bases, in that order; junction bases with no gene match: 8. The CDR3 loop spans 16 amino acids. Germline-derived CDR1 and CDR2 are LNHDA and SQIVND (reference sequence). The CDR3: CASSRLQGAPTGELFF. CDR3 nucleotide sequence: TGTGCCAGTAGTAGACTCCAGGGGGCGCCCACCGGGGAGCTGTTTTTT.

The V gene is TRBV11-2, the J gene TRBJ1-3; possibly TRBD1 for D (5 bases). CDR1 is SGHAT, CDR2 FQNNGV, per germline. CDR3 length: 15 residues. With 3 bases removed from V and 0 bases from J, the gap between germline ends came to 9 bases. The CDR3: CASSLADSSGNTIYF. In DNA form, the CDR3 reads TGTGCCAGCAGCTTGGCAGACAGCTCTGGAAACACCATATATTTT.

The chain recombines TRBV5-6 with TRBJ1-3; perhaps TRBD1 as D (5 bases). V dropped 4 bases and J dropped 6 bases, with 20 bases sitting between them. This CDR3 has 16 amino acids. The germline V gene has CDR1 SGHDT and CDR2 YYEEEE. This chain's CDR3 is CASSPLRASFENTIYF. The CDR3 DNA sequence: TGTGCCAGCAGCCCCCTCAGGGCGAGCTTTGAAAACACCATATATTTT.

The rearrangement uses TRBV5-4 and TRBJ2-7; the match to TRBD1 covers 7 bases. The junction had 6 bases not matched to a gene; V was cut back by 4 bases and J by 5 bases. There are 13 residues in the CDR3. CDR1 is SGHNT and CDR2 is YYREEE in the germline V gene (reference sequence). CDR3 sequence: CASSLSGTDEQYF. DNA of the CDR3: TGTGCCAGCAGCCTGTCCGGGACAGACGAGCAGTACTTC. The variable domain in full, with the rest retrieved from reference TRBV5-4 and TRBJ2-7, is ETGVTQSPTHLIKTRGQQVTLRCSSQSGHNTVSWYQQALGQGPQFIFQYYREEENGRGNFPPRFSGLQFPNYSSELNVNALELDDSALYLCASSLSGTDEQYFGPGTRLTVT.

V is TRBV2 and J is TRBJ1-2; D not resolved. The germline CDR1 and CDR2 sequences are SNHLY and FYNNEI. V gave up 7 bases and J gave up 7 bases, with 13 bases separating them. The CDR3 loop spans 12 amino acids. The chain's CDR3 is CASMWADGGYTF. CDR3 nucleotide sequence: TGTGCCAGCATGTGGGCAGATGGTGGCTACACCTTC.

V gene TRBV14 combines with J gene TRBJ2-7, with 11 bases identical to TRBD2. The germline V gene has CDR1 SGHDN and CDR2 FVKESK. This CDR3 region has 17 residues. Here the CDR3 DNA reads TGTACCCCCGGGGCTAGGGTTCATAGCGGGAGGGCCAGTGAGCAGTACTTC. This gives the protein CTPGARVHSGRASEQYF.

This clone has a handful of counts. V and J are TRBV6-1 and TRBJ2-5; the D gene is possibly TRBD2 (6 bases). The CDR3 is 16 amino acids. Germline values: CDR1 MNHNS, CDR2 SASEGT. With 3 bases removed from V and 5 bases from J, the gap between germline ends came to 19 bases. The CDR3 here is CASSEEGRLNEETQYF. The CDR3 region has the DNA TGTGCCAGCAGTGAGGAGGGACGGTTAAACGAGGAGACCCAGTACTTC.

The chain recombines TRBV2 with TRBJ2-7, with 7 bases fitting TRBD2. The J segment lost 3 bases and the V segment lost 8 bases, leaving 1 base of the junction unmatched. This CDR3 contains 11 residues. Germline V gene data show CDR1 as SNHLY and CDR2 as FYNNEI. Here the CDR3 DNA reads TGTGCCAGCGGGGGGGTCTACGAGCAGTACTTC. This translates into CASGGVYEQYF.

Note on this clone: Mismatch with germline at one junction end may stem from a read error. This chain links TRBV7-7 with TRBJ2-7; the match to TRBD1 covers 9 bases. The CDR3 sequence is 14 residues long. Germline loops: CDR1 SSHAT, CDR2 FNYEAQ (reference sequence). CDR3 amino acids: CASSPGQGRHEQYF. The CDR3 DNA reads TGTGCTAGCAGCCCCGGACAGGGGCGCCACGAGCAGTACTTC. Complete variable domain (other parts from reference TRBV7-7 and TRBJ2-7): GAGVSQSPRYKVTKRGQDVTLRCDPISSHATLYWYQQALGQGPEFLTYFNYEAQPDKSGLPSDRFSAERPEGSISTLTIQRTEQRDSAMYRCASSPGQGRHEQYFGPGTRLTVT.

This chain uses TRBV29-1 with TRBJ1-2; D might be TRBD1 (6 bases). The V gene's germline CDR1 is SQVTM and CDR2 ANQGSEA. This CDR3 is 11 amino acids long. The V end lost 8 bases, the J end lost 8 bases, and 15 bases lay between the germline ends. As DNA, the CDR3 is TGCAGCATGAGGGGGTCTTACGGCTACACCTTC. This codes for CSMRGSYGYTF.

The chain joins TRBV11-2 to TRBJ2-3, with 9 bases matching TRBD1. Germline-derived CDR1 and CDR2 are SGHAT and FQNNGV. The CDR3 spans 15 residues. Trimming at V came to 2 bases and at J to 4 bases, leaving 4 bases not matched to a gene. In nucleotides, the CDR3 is TGTGCCAGCAGCTTAAGGGGACAGGGATCAGATACGCAGTATTTT. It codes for CASSLRGQGSDTQYF. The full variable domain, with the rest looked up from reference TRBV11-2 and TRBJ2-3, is EAGVAQSPRYKIIEKRQSVAFWCNPISGHATLYWYQQILGQGPKLLIQFQNNGVVDDSQLPKDRFSAERLKGVDSTLKIQPAKLEDSAVYLCASSLRGQGSDTQYFGPGTRLTVL.

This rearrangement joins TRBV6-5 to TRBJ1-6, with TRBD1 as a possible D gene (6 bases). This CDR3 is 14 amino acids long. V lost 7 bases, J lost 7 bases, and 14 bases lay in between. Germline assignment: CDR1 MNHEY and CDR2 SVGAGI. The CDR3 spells CASTWDTNNSPLHF. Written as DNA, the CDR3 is TGTGCCAGCACGTGGGACACGAACAATTCACCCCTCCACTTT.